At least ten counts were recorded for the clone carrying this T cell receptor (beta chain). This sample stems from a study of T cell clonality in common variable immunodeficiency. Method: immunoSEQ multiplex PCR; TCRdb's copy keeps in-frame clones and lacks some. The specimen has 30,000 to 40,000 clones, none found just once. This receptor was identified in a person between 18 and 69 years old in good health. The sequencing input was peripheral blood mononuclear cells.

CDR3 protein: CASSPGAEGNTEAFF. The sequenced part of the CDR3 DNA is TGCGCCAGCAGCCCTGGGGCGGAGGGGAACACTGAA. The genes are TRBV5-1 and TRBJ1-1; weak D call: TRBD1 (5 bases). The sequenced fragment ends 3 residues before the CDR3 boundary, so the rest is inferred from the germline J gene. Germline-derived CDR1 and CDR2 are SGHRS and YFSETQ. Trimming pared 4 bases from V and 1 base from J, leaving 14 bases between. This CDR3 spans 15 amino acids.